Listed here are 25 T cell receptor beta chains from one sample, sequenced in a study of identical twins. TCRdb re-analysed the 5' RACE reads in MiXCR, keeping a single row per CDR3 protein. Counted here are fewer than 250,000 distinct CDR3 sequences, 7.5% occurring once; the ten biggest clones make up approximately 5.4%. This sample also appeared in a second study, on yellow fever vaccine responses in identical twins.

Material: CD8+ T cells sorted from blood. These receptors were obtained from a woman younger than 30 in good health.

The rearrangement uses TRBV2 and TRBJ2-7, with 7 bases identical to TRBD2. The trim removed 3 bases at V and 6 bases at J, leaving 11 bases unmatched. There are 15 residues in the CDR3. Germline assignment: CDR1 SNHLY and CDR2 FYNNEI. The CDR3 coding sequence is TGTGCCAGCAGTGATCGCTCTAGCGGCCCGGGCGAGCAGTACTTC. Encoded protein: CASSDRSSGPGEQYF.

The chain recombines TRBV15 with TRBJ2-7; D gene ambiguous. The V gene lost 3 bases and the J gene lost 4 bases, with 7 bases spanning the gap. Germline V CDR1 and CDR2: LNHNV, YYDKDF (reference sequence). This CDR3 comprises 12 residues. CDR3 sequence (DNA): TGTGCCACCAGCAGGGCCGAGTACGAGCAGTACTTC. Translated: CATSRAEYEQYF.

J is TRBJ2-7 and V is TRBV10-3; 10 nucleotides match TRBD2. CDR3 size: 16 residues. J lost 4 bases, V lost 4 bases, and 10 bases had no gene match. CDR1 and CDR2 from the germline V gene are ENHRY and SYGVKD. CDR3 in DNA: TGTGCCATCAGTGTAGGTAGCGGGAGGACCCCTTACGAGCAGTACTTC. It codes for CAISVGSGRTPYEQYF.

This clonotype has only a few counts. The V and J genes are TRBV9 and TRBJ2-2; TRBD1 matches at 7 bases. V shed 4 bases, J shed 4 bases, and the junction held 10 bases outside the gene matches. The length of the CDR3 is 16 residues. Germline-derived CDR1 and CDR2 are SGDLS and YYNGEE. The CDR3 protein is CASSPRGLAGTGELFF. The CDR3 nucleotides read TGTGCCAGCAGCCCAAGGGGGCTAGCAGGCACCGGGGAGCTGTTTTTT.

This clonotype appeared many times. The rearrangement uses TRBV28 and TRBJ2-2; 10 bases are shared with TRBD2. The germline V gene encodes CDR1 MDHEN and CDR2 SYDVKM. Germline trimming cut 6 bases from V and 2 bases from J; bases unmatched to any gene: 6. This CDR3 has 16 amino acids. The CDR3 sequence is CASRSLAGANTGELFF. Written as DNA, the CDR3 is TGTGCCAGCAGGTCCCTAGCGGGGGCCAACACCGGGGAGCTGTTTTTT.

This clonotype occurred many times. The chain is built from TRBV20-1 and TRBJ2-1; 7 bases line up with TRBD1. The CDR3 sequence is 15 residues long. Trimming took 0 bases from V and 2 from J; bases not matched to a gene: 4. Germline loops: CDR1 DFQATT, CDR2 SNEGSKA (reference sequence). CDR3 nucleotides: TGCAGTGCTAGAGATCCAGGGACAGCCTACAATGAGCAGTTCTTC. It yields the protein CSARDPGTAYNEQFF.

This clonotype appeared a few times. The CDR3 region has the DNA TGTGCGGGCGGGGGGCTACAAGAGCAGTTCTTC. This gives the protein CAGGGLQEQFF. The chain couples TRBV2 to TRBJ2-1, with 8 bases aligning to TRBD2. Germline-derived CDR1 and CDR2 are SNHLY and FYNNEI. The CDR3 totals 11 residues.

This clonotype was recorded many times. J is TRBJ2-2 and V is TRBV10-3; possibly TRBD1 for D (6 bases). There are 16 residues in the CDR3. V was shortened by 6 bases and J by 3 bases, with 17 bases between the two germline ends. Looked up from germline, CDR1 is ENHRY and CDR2 is SYGVKD. CDR3 sequence reads: CAISPTGGLDTGELFF. The CDR3 coding sequence is TGTGCCATCAGCCCGACAGGCGGGTTAGACACCGGGGAGCTGTTTTTT.

This sequence joins TRBV28 and TRBJ1-2; 11 nucleotides match TRBD1. Losses at the gene ends were 5 bases for V and 6 bases for J; bases not matched to a gene: 2. CDR1 and CDR2 from the germline V gene are MDHEN and SYDVKM. The CDR3 runs 13 residues. CDR3 in DNA: TGTGCCAGCAGTGGACAGGGGGCGGATGGCTACACCTTC. Protein sequence: CASSGQGADGYTF.

J is TRBJ2-1 and V is TRBV20-1; 9 bases are a match to TRBD2. The V gene end was trimmed by 3 bases and the J gene end by 0 bases; junction bases not matched to a gene: 15. This CDR3 has 19 amino acids. CDR1 is DFQATT, CDR2 SNEGSKA, per germline (reference sequence). DNA of the CDR3: TGCAGTGCTAGGGGTGGGTCTAGCGGGACCATCCTCTCCTACAATGAGCAGTTCTTC. Its translation is CSARGGSSGTILSYNEQFF.

This clonotype has just a few counts. Written as DNA, the CDR3 is TGCGCCAGCCAAAGTTCGGGGGATTGGCGGATAGACAATGAGCAGTTCTTC. It codes for CASQSSGDWRIDNEQFF. This sequence joins TRBV4-1 and TRBJ2-1, with D maybe TRBD2 (6 bases). Germline CDR1 and CDR2: MGHRA and YSYEKL. V lost 8 bases and J lost 5, with 25 bases in between. CDR3 length: 17 residues.

V and J are TRBV12-3 or TRBV12-4 and TRBJ2-7; perhaps TRBD1 as D (5 bases). V lost 3 bases and J lost 3, with 15 bases in between. This CDR3 comprises 15 residues. CDR3 coding DNA: TGTGCCAGCAGTTTTGGTTGGGGCGCAGGCTACGAGCAGTACTTC. Protein: CASSFGWGAGYEQYF.

This clonotype was observed many times. The chain couples TRBV25-1 to TRBJ1-1; D is possibly TRBD1 (5 bases). V was pared by 1 base and J by 7 bases, with 13 bases between. The V gene's germline CDR1 is MGHDK and CDR2 SYGVNS. The CDR3 spans 14 residues. CDR3: CASSESYRNDEAFF. In nucleotides, the CDR3 is TGTGCCAGCAGTGAATCCTACAGGAACGATGAAGCTTTCTTT.

This clonotype has a handful of counts. The chain recombines TRBV6-5 with TRBJ2-4, with no clear D. Trimming left V 0 bases short and J 0 bases short, with 18 bases between. There are 19 residues in the CDR3. Germline V gene sequence: CDR1 MNHEY, CDR2 SVGAGI. In DNA, the CDR3 is TGTGCCAGCAGTTACTCGACTCTTCCGGCCCAGCTAGCCAAAAACATTCAGTACTTC. It is translated as CASSYSTLPAQLAKNIQYF.

This clonotype was seen ten or more times. J is TRBJ1-2 and V is TRBV12-3 or TRBV12-4; 7 nucleotides agree with TRBD1. The CDR3 consists of 14 residues. V lost 6 bases, J lost 4 bases, and 8 bases stayed unmatched. The DNA for the CDR3 is TGTGCCAGCAGGGCGGGAAGGGACAGCTATGGCTACACCTTC. It yields the protein CASRAGRDSYGYTF.

This clonotype has at least ten counts. The chain has TRBV6-5 and TRBJ2-1; either TRBD1 or TRBD2 may fit D (6 bases each). Trimming left V 1 base short and J 4 bases short, with 17 bases between. The CDR3 extends over 17 amino acids. Germline lookup yields CDR1 MNHEY and CDR2 SVGAGI. The CDR3 loop reads CASSYFPGGGDYNEQFF. As DNA, the CDR3 is TGTGCCAGCAGTTACTTCCCCGGGGGCGGGGATTACAATGAGCAGTTCTTC.

This clonotype was seen ten or more times. The rearrangement uses TRBV12-3 or TRBV12-4 and TRBJ1-2; D not certain. CDR3 length equals 12 residues. The V end lost 3 bases, the J end lost 5 bases, and 7 bases lay between the germline ends. CDR3 residues: CASSFGEYGYTF. CDR3 DNA: TGTGCCAGCAGTTTCGGGGAATATGGCTACACCTTC.

This sequence joins TRBV7-2 and TRBJ2-1, with 11 bases identical to TRBD1. J was trimmed by 7 bases and V by 1 base; bases with no gene match: 3. Germline V gives CDR1 SGHTA, CDR2 FQGNSA. This CDR3 region has 15 residues. The CDR3 reads CASSLGDRGMNEQFF. As DNA, the CDR3 is TGTGCCAGCAGCTTAGGGGACAGGGGGATGAATGAGCAGTTCTTC.

At least ten counts were recorded for this clonotype. The CDR3 loop reads CASSEQHNEKLFF. The CDR3 coding sequence is TGTGCCAGCAGTGAACAGCATAATGAAAAACTGTTTTTT. This chain joins TRBV2 and TRBJ1-4; D is ambiguous. CDR1 is SNHLY and CDR2 is FYNNEI in the germline V gene. The CDR3 sequence is 13 residues long. Trimming took off 2 bases at V and 4 bases at J, with 5 bases between the two ends.

This clonotype appeared many times. The chain carries TRBV5-1 and TRBJ1-3; D might be TRBD1 (5 bases). The germline CDR1 and CDR2 sequences are SGHRS and YFSETQ. The CDR3 has 15 residues. V lost 0 bases and J 7 bases, leaving 14 bases between the germline ends. The CDR3 reads CASSLALGRGNTIYF. In DNA form, the CDR3 reads TGCGCCAGCAGCTTGGCCCTAGGACGGGGGAACACCATATATTTT.

This clonotype has at least ten counts. J is TRBJ2-5 and V is TRBV7-2; 11 bases line up with TRBD2. Looked up from germline, CDR1 is SGHTA and CDR2 is FQGNSA. After removal of 2 bases from V and 6 bases from J, the junction contained 8 bases not matched to a gene. The CDR3 sequence is 16 residues long. The CDR3 region is CASSLSTSGSRKTQYF. The CDR3 region has the DNA TGTGCCAGCAGCTTAAGTACTAGCGGGAGTAGGAAGACCCAGTACTTC.

This clonotype was seen at least ten times. The chain combines TRBV6-1 with TRBJ1-5; 7 bases are shared with TRBD1. V dropped 6 bases and J dropped 5; count of bases not matched to a gene: 7. The CDR3 spans 14 residues. Germline loops: CDR1 MNHNS, CDR2 SASEGT. CDR3 protein: CASSSQQGYQPQHF. DNA for the CDR3: TGTGCCAGCAGCTCCCAACAGGGGTATCAGCCCCAGCATTTT.

The chain recombines TRBV13 with TRBJ2-3, with D possibly TRBD2 on 6 matching bases. Trimming took off 0 bases at V and 4 bases at J, with 8 bases between the two ends. The CDR3 is 14 amino acids. CDR1 and CDR2 (germline): PRHDT, FYEKMQ (reference sequence). The CDR3 reads CASSLGGTPDTQYF. As DNA, the CDR3 is TGTGCCAGCAGCTTAGGAGGGACTCCAGATACGCAGTATTTT.

This clonotype was observed at least ten times. The chain couples TRBV2 to TRBJ2-7; D unresolved. The germline V gene encodes CDR1 SNHLY and CDR2 FYNNEI. This CDR3 is 11 amino acids long. Between the trimmed V and J ends, which lost 3 bases and 9 bases, there was a span of 9 bases. CDR3: CASSDNLGQYF. The CDR3 coding sequence is TGTGCCAGCAGTGATAACTTGGGGCAGTACTTC.

This clonotype was seen repeatedly, ten times or more. This chain joins TRBV11-2 and TRBJ2-1; D might be TRBD1 or TRBD2, each matching 5 bases. The V gene lost 5 bases and the J gene lost 8 bases, with 16 bases spanning the gap. The CDR3 is 14 amino acids. Germline V lookup: CDR1 SGHAT, CDR2 FQNNGV. CDR3 protein: CASSEGHARDEQFF. The CDR3 DNA follows: TGTGCCAGCAGCGAGGGGCATGCTCGGGATGAGCAGTTCTTC.